Given below is one TCR beta chain in context. Its matching antigen is unknown. The sample comes from a study of T cell responses to AZD1222 COVID-19 vaccine. General study results and limits: All repertoire sampling was performed exclusively after the peak T cell response.

Germline CDR1 MNHEY, CDR2 SMNVEV (reference sequence). Trimming left V 7 bases short and J 8 bases short, with 17 bases between. This CDR3 spans 14 amino acids. Second doses that came at about 4 or about 12 weeks were put together. Using immunoSEQ multiplex PCR, the repertoire was profiled, and TCRdb retains in-frame clones only, with some absent. The repertoire has 130,000 or so clones, approximately 91% of them found once; the top ten carry about 1.1%. The TCR was taken from an adult who received the AZD1222 COVID-19 vaccine. This specimen consisted of peripheral blood, obtained 28 days after the second AZD1222 dose. This chain links TRBV27 with TRBJ1-4; D call uncertain. The CDR3 spells CASTPGGSREKLFF. CDR3 coding DNA: TGTGCCAGCACACCAGGCGGCAGTCGGGAAAAACTGTTTTTT.